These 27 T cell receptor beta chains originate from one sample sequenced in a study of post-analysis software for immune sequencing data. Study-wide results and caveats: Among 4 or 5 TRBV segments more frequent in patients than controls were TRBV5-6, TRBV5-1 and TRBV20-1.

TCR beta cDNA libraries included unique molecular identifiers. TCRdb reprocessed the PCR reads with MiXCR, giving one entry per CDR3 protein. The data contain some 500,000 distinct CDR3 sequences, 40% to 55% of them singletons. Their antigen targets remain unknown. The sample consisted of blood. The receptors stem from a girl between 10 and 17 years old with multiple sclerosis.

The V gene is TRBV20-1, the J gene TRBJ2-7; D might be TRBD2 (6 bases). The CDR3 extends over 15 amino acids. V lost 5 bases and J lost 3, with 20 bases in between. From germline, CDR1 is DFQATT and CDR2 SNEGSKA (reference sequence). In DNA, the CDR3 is TGCAGTGCTGGGGTGAACGGGGTGGGGGGCTACGAGCAGTACTTC. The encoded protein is CSAGVNGVGGYEQYF.

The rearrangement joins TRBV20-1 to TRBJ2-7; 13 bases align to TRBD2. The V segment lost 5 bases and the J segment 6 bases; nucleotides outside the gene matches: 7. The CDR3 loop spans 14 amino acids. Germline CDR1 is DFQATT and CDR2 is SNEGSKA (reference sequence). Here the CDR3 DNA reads TGCAGTGCTGGGGGGACTAGCGGGATGAGCGAGCAGTACTTC. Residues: CSAGGTSGMSEQYF.

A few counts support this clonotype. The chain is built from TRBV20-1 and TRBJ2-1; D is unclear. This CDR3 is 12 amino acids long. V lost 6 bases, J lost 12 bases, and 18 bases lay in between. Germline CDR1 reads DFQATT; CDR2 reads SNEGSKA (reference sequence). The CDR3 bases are TGCAGTGCCCCCTGGCTAGGTCATGGGCAGTTCTTC. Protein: CSAPWLGHGQFF.

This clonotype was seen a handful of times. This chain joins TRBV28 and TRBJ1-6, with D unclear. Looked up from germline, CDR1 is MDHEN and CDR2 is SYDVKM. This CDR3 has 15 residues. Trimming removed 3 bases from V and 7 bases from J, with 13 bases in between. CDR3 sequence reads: CASSLGVARNSPLHF. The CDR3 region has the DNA TGTGCCAGCAGTTTGGGTGTGGCCAGGAATTCACCCCTCCACTTT.

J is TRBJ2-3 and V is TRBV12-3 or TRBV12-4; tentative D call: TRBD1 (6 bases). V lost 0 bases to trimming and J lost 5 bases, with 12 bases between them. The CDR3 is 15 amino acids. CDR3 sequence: CASSLAQGHEDTQYF. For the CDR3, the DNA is TGTGCCAGCAGTTTAGCGCAGGGACATGAAGATACGCAGTATTTT.

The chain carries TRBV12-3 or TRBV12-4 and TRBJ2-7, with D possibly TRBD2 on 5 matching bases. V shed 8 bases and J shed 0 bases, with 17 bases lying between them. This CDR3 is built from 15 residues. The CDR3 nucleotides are TGTGCCAGCCGGAGCGAGGACTGGACCTCCTACGAGCAGTACTTC. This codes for CASRSEDWTSYEQYF.

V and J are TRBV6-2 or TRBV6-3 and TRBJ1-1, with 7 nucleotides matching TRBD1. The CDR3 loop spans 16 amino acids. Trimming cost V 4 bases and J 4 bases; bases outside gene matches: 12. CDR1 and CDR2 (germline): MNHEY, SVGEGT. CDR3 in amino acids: CASSWDQTGLGTEAFF. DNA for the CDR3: TGTGCCAGCAGTTGGGATCAGACAGGGCTCGGCACTGAAGCTTTCTTT.

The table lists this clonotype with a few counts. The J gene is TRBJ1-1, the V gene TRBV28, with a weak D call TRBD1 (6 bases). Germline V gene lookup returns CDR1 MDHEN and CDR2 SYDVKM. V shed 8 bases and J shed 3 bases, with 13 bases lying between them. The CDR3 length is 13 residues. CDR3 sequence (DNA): TGTGCCAGCGGGGTAGGGGGGGACACTGAAGCTTTCTTT. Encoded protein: CASGVGGDTEAFF.

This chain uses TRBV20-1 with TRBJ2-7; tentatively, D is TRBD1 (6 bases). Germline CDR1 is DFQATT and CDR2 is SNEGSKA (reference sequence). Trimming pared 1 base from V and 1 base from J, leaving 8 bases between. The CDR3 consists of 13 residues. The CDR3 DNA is TGCAGTGCTAGAGGGGGGCAGTCCTACGAGCAGTACTTC. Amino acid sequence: CSARGGQSYEQYF.

The CDR3 region is CASSSAGGFDEQFF. As DNA, the CDR3 is TGCGCCAGCAGCTCGGCGGGAGGTTTCGATGAGCAGTTCTTC. The V gene is TRBV5-1, the J gene TRBJ2-1, with TRBD2 matching 8 bases. V shed 3 bases, J shed 8 bases, and the junction held 7 bases outside the gene matches. Germline lookup yields CDR1 SGHRS and CDR2 YFSETQ. The CDR3 length is 14 residues.

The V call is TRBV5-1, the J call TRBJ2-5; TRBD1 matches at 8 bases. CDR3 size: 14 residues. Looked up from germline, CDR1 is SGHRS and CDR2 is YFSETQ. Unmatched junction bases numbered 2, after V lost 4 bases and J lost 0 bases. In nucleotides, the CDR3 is TGCGCCAGCAGCGTACAGGGGGACCAAGAGACCCAGTACTTC. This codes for CASSVQGDQETQYF. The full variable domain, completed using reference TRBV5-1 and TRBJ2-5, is KAGVTQTPRYLIKTRGQQVTLSCSPISGHRSVSWYQQTPGQGLQFLFEYFSETQRNKGNFPGRFSGRQFSNSRSEMNVSTLELGDSALYLCASSVQGDQETQYFGPGTRLLVL.

The CDR3 region has the DNA TGTGCCACCAGTGGACATGACGGAACCTACGAGCAGTACTTC. Protein product: CATSGHDGTYEQYF. The V gene is TRBV24-1, the J gene TRBJ2-7; D not certain. V was shortened by 5 bases and J by 2 bases, with 12 bases between the two germline ends. The CDR3 is made up of 14 amino acids. Germline CDR1 is KGHDR and CDR2 is SFDVKD.

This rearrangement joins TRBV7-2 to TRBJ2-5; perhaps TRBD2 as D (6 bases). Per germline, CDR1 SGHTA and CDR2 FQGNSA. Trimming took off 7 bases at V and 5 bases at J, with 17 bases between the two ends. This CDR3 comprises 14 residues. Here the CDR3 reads CASTRSGEWETQYF. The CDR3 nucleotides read TGTGCCAGCACCCGTTCGGGGGAGTGGGAGACCCAGTACTTC.

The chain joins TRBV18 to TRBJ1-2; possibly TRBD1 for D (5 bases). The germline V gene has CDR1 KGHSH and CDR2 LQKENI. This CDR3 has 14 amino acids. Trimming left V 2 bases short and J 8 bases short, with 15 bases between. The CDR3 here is CASSPTGLRGGYTF. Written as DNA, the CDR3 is TGTGCCAGCTCACCAACAGGCTTAAGGGGAGGCTACACCTTC. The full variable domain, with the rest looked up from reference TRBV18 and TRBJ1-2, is NAGVMQNPRHLVRRRGQEARLRCSPMKGHSHVYWYRQLPEEGLKFMVYLQKENIIDESGMPKERFSAEFPKEGPSILRIQQVVRGDSAAYFCASSPTGLRGGYTFGSGTRLTVV.

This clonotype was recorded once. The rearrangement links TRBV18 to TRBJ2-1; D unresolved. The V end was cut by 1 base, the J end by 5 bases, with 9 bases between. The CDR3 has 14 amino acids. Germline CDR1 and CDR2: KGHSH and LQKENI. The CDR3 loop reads CASSPRAVNNEQFF. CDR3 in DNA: TGTGCCAGCTCACCACGGGCAGTGAACAATGAGCAGTTCTTC.

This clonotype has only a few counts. CDR3 nucleotides: TGTGCCAGCAGCTACAGACTAGCGGGAGATTCCTACGAGCAGTACTTC. Protein: CASSYRLAGDSYEQYF. This chain uses TRBV11-2 with TRBJ2-7; 12 nucleotides line up with TRBD2. The CDR3 runs 16 residues. V lost 4 bases and J lost 1; bases outside the gene matches: 5. CDR1 is SGHAT, CDR2 FQNNGV, per germline. Filled out from reference TRBV11-2 and TRBJ2-7, the complete variable domain reads EAGVAQSPRYKIIEKRQSVAFWCNPISGHATLYWYQQILGQGPKLLIQFQNNGVVDDSQLPKDRFSAERLKGVDSTLKIQPAKLEDSAVYLCASSYRLAGDSYEQYFGPGTRLTVT.

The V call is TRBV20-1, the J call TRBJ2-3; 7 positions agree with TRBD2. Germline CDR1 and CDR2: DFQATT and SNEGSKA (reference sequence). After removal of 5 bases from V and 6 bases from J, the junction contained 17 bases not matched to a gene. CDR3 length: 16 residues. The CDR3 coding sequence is TGCAGTGCTCGCAGGACTAGTACCCTTAGGCCCGATACGCAGTATTTT. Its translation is CSARRTSTLRPDTQYF.

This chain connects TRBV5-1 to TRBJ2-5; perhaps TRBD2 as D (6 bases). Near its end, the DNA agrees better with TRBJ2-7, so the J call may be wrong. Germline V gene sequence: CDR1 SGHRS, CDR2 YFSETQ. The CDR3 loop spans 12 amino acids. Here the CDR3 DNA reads TGCGCCAGCAGCTTCGGCGGGAACGAGCAGTACTTC. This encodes CASSFGGNEQYF.

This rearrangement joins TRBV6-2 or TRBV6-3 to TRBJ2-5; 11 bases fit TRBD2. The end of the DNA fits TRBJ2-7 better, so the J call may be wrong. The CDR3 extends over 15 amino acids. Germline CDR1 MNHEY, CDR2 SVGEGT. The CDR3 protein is CASRTTSGRMNEQYF. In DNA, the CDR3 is TGTGCCAGCAGAACCACTAGCGGGAGAATGAACGAGCAGTACTTC.

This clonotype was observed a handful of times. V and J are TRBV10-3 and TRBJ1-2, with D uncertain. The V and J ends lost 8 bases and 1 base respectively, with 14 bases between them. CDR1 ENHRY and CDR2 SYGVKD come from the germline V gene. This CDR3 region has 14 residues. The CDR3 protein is CAIGTDIRNYGYTF. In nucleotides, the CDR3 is TGTGCCATCGGCACAGACATACGTAACTATGGCTACACCTTC.

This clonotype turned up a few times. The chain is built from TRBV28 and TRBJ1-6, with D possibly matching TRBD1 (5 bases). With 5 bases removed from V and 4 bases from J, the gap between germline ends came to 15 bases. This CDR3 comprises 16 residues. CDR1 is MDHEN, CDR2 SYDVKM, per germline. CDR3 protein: CASSESGTTYNSPLHF. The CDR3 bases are TGTGCCAGCAGTGAATCCGGGACGACTTATAATTCACCCCTCCACTTT.

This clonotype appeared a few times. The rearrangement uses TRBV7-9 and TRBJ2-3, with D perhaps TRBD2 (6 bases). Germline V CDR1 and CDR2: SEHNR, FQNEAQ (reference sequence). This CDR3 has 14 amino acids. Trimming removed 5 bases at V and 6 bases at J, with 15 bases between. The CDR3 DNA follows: TGTGCCAGCAGCCCCCCCGGGAGTGCGGATACGCAGTATTTT. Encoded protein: CASSPPGSADTQYF.

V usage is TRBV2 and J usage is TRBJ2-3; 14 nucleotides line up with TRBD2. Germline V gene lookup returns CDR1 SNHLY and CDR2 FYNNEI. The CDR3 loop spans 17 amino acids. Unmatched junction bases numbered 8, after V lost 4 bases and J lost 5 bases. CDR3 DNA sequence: TGTGCCAGCAGTGGACTAGCGGGAGGGCCAATGAGAGATACGCAGTATTTT. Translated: CASSGLAGGPMRDTQYF.

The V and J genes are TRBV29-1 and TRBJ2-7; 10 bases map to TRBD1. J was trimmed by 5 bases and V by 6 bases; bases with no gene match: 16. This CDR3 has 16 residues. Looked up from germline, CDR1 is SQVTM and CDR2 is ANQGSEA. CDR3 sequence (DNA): TGCAGCGTGATCCCGTTCGGGACAGGGGTTGGGGACGAGCAGTACTTC. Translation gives CSVIPFGTGVGDEQYF.

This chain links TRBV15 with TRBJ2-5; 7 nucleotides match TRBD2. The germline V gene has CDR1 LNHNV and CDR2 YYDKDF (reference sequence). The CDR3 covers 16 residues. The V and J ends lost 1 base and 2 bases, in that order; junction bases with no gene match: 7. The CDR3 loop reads CATSRGPSGGQETQYF. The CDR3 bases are TGTGCCACCAGCAGAGGGCCTAGCGGTGGGCAAGAGACCCAGTACTTC.

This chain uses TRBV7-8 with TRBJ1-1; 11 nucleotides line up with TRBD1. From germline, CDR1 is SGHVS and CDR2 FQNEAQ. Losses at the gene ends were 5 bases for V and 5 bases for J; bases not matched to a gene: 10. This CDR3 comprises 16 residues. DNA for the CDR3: TGTGCCAGCAGCAGAGGACAGGGGGCTGTTCGAACTGAAGCTTTCTTT. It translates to CASSRGQGAVRTEAFF. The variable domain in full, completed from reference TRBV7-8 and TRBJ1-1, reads GAGVSQSPRYKVAKRGQDVALRCDPISGHVSLFWYQQALGQGPEFLTYFQNEAQLDKSGLPSDRFFAERPEGSVSTLKIQRTQQEDSAVYLCASSRGQGAVRTEAFFGQGTRLTVV.

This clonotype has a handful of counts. This CDR3 is CATSDPTGQFTDTQYF. Here the CDR3 DNA reads TGTGCCACCAGTGATCCGACGGGACAGTTTACAGATACGCAGTATTTT. The genes are TRBV24-1 and TRBJ2-3, with 7 bases aligning to TRBD1. CDR3 length equals 16 residues. Germline loops: CDR1 KGHDR, CDR2 SFDVKD. The V gene end was trimmed by 3 bases and the J gene end by 3 bases; junction bases not matched to a gene: 8.